Following are 15 T cell receptor beta chains from one sample sequenced in a study of T cells in Graves' hyperthyroidism and ophthalmopathy. What was amplified from RNA transcripts were TCR beta CDR3 regions. In the first-round RT-PCR of the TCR CDR3, the HTBI primer set was used. TCRdb analysed the multiplex PCR reads with MiXCR anew, one entry per CDR3 protein. The data show roughly 570,000 distinct CDR3 sequences, just over 45% seen once. The sequenced material came from peripheral blood or thyroid tissue (not recorded which). Receptors were obtained from an adult woman with Graves' disease, either hyperthyroidism or ophthalmopathy (not recorded which).

On this clonotype: Since a much larger clone is just one base distant, this may be a read error. The chain combines TRBV5-1 with TRBJ2-2; D ambiguous. CDR1 is SGHRS, CDR2 YFSETQ, per germline. The CDR3 consists of 13 residues. CDR3 sequence (DNA): TGCGCCAGCAGCTTGGTGGCCACCGAGGAGCTGTTTTTT. This encodes CASSLVATEELFF.

This clonotype showed up many times. The chain uses TRBV12-3 or TRBV12-4 and TRBJ1-2, with D unclear. The CDR3 sequence is 12 residues long. The ends were cut back, 3 bases at V and 7 bases at J, with 9 bases in the middle. The CDR3 DNA follows: TGTGCCAGCAGTTTTGAGGGTTTTGGCTACACCTTC. This translates into CASSFEGFGYTF.

Concerning this clonotype: Given a much more abundant clone one base away, this may be a read error. The rearrangement links TRBV10-3 to TRBJ1-2, with D perhaps matching TRBD1 (5 bases). Germline CDR1 is ENHRY and CDR2 is SYGVKD. The ends were cut back, 5 bases at V and 7 bases at J, with 14 bases in the middle. This CDR3 comprises 13 residues. CDR3 amino acids: CAISPGHFGGYTF. The CDR3 nucleotides are TGTGCCATCAGTCCGGGGCACTTCGGTGGCTACACCTTC.

The chain joins TRBV20-1 to TRBJ1-5; D is unclear. This CDR3 comprises 12 residues. Germline V lookup: CDR1 DFQATT, CDR2 SNEGSKA (reference sequence). V gave up 6 bases and J gave up 6 bases, with 12 bases separating them. The CDR3 protein is CSARIFGQPQHF. CDR3 nucleotides: TGCAGTGCCCGTATATTCGGTCAGCCCCAGCATTTT.

In this sample, this clonotype turned up many times. V is TRBV6-4 and J is TRBJ2-7; TRBD2 agrees at 10 bases. The V gene end was trimmed by 0 bases and the J gene end by 7 bases; junction bases not matched to a gene: 0. CDR1 and CDR2 (germline): MRHNA, SNTAGT. The CDR3 is made up of 13 amino acids. CDR3 residues: CASSDSTSGEQYF. The CDR3 DNA sequence: TGTGCCAGCAGTGACTCGACTAGCGGGGAGCAGTACTTC.

The chain employs TRBV24-1 and TRBJ2-5; D is undetermined. V was pared by 3 bases and J by 3 bases, with 10 bases between. CDR1 and CDR2 from the germline V gene are KGHDR and SFDVKD. This CDR3 is built from 14 residues. CDR3 coding DNA: TGTGCCACCAGTGATCTTGACCGTGAAGAGACCCAGTACTTC. Translated: CATSDLDREETQYF.

This clonotype has just a few counts. The chain joins TRBV15 to TRBJ1-2; TRBD1 might be the D (6 bases). The V gene's germline CDR1 is LNHNV and CDR2 YYDKDF (reference sequence). The V end was cut by 2 bases, the J end by 5 bases, with 15 bases between. This CDR3 region has 15 residues. The DNA for the CDR3 is TGTGCCACCAGCAGACAAGGACAGATTCCATATGGCTACACCTTC. Translating it yields CATSRQGQIPYGYTF. The variable domain in full, with the rest retrieved from reference TRBV15 and TRBJ1-2, is DAMVIQNPRYQVTQFGKPVTLSCSQTLNHNVMYWYQQKSSQAPKLLFHYYDKDFNNEADTPDNFQSRRPNTSFCFLDIRSPGLGDTAMYLCATSRQGQIPYGYTFGSGTRLTVV.

The V gene is TRBV10-3, the J gene TRBJ1-1; maybe TRBD1 (6 bases). The V gene's germline CDR1 is ENHRY and CDR2 SYGVKD. V was shortened by 6 bases and J by 8 bases, with 13 bases between the two germline ends. CDR3 length equals 12 residues. The CDR3 DNA is TGTGCCATCAGCAGGGGCGAGGGGGAAGCTTTCTTT. This sequence encodes CAISRGEGEAFF.

At least ten counts were recorded for this clonotype. The rearrangement joins TRBV7-9 to TRBJ1-1; D perhaps matches TRBD1 (5 bases). Trimming took off 7 bases at V and 2 bases at J, with 14 bases between the two ends. Germline-derived CDR1 and CDR2 are SEHNR and FQNEAQ (reference sequence). The CDR3 runs to 14 residues. CDR3 loop: CASMRFRENTEAFF. The CDR3 region has the DNA TGTGCCAGCATGAGGTTCAGGGAAAACACTGAAGCTTTCTTT.

This clonotype has just a few counts. The V gene is TRBV20-1, the J gene TRBJ1-2; 11 nucleotides agree with TRBD1. The V gene end was trimmed by 7 bases and the J gene end by 4 bases; junction bases not matched to a gene: 8. The CDR3 has 14 residues. Germline CDR1 DFQATT, CDR2 SNEGSKA (reference sequence). Here the CDR3 DNA reads TGCAGTGGCAGGACAGGGGGCGAGGGCTATGGCTACACCTTC. It codes for CSGRTGGEGYGYTF.

Note on this clonotype: The junction departs from the called germline gene at one end, perhaps through a read error. V is TRBV7-8 and J is TRBJ2-7, with D possibly being TRBD2 (5 bases). The CDR3 has 14 residues. Germline V gene data show CDR1 as SGHVS and CDR2 as FQNEAQ. The CDR3 loop reads CASSLGNTDYKQYF. CDR3 sequence (DNA): TGTGCCAGTAGCTTGGGCAACACAGACTACAAGCAGTACTTC.

This clonotype appeared many times. V usage is TRBV9 and J usage is TRBJ2-2, with TRBD2 matching over 11 bases. Germline V gives CDR1 SGDLS, CDR2 YYNGEE. Germline trimming cut 5 bases from V and 3 bases from J; bases unmatched to any gene: 9. The CDR3 sequence is 17 residues long. CDR3 bases: TGTGCCAGCAGACCCCCAGGACTAGCGGGTGACACCGGGGAGCTGTTTTTT. Translating it yields CASRPPGLAGDTGELFF.

This clonotype was observed at least ten times. This rearrangement joins TRBV7-2 to TRBJ1-1; no reliable D call. V lost 4 bases and J lost 4, with 7 bases in between. The CDR3 length is 12 residues. CDR1 and CDR2 from the germline V gene are SGHTA and FQGNSA. The CDR3: CASSSPATEAFF. The CDR3 nucleotides are TGTGCCAGCAGCTCGCCGGCCACTGAAGCTTTCTTT.

In this sample, this clonotype turned up a few times. Germline and junction disagree at one end, which may indicate a read error. This chain connects TRBV5-1 to TRBJ2-5; D unclear. CDR3 length: 11 residues. Germline V gene data show CDR1 as SGHRS and CDR2 as YFSETQ. In nucleotides, the CDR3 is TGCGCCAACAGCTTACAAGAGACCCAGTACTTC. This translates into CANSLQETQYF.

This chain links TRBV18 with TRBJ2-7; no firm D call. CDR3 length: 13 amino acids. V was pared by 3 bases and J by 3 bases, with 9 bases between. Germline lookup yields CDR1 KGHSH and CDR2 LQKENI. The CDR3 bases are TGTGCCAGCTCACCCACTAAGGGCTACGAGCAGTACTTC. Translated, it gives CASSPTKGYEQYF.